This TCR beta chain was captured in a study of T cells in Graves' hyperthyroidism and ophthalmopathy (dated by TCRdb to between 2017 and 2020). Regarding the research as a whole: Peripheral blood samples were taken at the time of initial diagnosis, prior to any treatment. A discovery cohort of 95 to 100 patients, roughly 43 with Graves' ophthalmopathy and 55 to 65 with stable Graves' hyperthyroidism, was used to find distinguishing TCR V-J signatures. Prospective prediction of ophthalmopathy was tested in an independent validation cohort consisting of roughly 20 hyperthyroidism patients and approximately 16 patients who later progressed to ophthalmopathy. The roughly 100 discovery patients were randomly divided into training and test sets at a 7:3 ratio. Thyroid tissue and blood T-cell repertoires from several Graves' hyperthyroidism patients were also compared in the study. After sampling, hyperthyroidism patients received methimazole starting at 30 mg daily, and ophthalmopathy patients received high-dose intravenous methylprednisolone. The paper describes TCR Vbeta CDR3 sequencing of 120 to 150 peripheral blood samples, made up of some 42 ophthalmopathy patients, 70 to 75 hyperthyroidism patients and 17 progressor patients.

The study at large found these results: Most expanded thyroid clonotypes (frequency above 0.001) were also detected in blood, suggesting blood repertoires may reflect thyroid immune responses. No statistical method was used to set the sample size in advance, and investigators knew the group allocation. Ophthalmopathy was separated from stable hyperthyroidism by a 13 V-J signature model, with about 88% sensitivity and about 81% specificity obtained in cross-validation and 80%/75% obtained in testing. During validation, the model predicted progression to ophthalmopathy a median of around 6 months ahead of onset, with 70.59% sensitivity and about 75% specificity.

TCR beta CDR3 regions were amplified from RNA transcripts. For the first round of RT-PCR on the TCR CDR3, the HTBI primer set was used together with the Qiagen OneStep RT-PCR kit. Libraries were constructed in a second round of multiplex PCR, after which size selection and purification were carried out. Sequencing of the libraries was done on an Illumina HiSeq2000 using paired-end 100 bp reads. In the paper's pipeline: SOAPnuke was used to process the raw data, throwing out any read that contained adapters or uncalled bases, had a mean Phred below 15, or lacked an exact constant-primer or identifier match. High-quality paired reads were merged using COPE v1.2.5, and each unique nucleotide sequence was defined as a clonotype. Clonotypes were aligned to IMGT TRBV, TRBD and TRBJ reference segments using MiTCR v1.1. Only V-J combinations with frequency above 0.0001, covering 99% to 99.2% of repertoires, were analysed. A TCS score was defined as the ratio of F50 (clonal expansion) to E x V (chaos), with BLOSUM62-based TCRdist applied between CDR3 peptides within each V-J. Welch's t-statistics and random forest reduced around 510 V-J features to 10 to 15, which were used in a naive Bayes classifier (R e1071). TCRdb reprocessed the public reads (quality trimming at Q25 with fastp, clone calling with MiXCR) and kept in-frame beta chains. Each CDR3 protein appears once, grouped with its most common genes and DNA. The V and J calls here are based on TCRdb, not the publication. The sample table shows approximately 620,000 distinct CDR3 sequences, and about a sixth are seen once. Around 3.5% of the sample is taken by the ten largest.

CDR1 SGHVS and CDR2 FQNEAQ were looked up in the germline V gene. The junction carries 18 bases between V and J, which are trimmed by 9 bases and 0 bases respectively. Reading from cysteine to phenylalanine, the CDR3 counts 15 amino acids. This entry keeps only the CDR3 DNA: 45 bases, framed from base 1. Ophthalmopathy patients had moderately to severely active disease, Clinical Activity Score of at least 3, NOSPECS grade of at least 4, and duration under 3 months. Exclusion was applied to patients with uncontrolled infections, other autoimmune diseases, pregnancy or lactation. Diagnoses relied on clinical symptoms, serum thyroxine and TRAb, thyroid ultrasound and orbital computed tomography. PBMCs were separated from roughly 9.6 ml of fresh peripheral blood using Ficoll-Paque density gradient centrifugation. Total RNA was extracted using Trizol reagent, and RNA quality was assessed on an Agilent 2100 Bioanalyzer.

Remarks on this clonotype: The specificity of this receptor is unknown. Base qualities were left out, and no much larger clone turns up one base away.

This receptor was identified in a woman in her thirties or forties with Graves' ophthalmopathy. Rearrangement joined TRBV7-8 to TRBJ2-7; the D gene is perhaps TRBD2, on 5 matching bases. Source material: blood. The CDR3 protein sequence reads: CASARGAATSYEQYF. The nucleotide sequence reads TGTGCCAGTGCCCGGGGAGCGGCAACCTCCTACGAGCAGTACTTC.